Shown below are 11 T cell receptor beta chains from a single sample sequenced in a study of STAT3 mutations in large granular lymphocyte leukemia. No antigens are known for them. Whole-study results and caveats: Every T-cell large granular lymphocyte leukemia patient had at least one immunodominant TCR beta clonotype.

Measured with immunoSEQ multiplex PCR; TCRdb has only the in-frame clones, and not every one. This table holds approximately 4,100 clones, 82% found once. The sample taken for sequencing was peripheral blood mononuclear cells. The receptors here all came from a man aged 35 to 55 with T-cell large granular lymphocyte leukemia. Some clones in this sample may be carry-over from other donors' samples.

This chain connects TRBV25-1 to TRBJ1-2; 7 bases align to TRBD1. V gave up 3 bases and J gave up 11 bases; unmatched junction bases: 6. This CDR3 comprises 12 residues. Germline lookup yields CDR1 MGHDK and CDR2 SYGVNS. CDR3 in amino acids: CASSEQTGTYTF. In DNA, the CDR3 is TGTGCCAGCAGTGAGCAGACAGGGACTTACACCTTC.

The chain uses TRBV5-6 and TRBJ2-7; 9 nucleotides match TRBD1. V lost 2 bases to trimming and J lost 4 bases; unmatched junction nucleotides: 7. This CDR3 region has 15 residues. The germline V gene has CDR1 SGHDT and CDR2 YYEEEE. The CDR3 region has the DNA TGTGCCAGCAGCTTCCCGGGACAGGGCTTATACGAGCAGTACTTC. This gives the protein CASSFPGQGLYEQYF. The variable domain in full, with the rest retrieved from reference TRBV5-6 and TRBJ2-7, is DAGVTQSPTHLIKTRGQQVTLRCSPKSGHDTVSWYQQALGQGPQFIFQYYEEEERQRGNFPDRFSGHQFPNYSSELNVNALLLGDSALYLCASSFPGQGLYEQYFGPGTRLTVT.

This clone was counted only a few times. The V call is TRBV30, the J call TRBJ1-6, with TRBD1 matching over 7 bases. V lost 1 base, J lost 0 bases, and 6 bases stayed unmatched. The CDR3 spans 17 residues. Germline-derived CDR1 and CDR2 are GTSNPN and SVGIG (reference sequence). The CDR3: CAWSARTGSSYNSPLHF. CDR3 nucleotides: TGTGCCTGGAGTGCCAGGACAGGAAGCTCCTATAATTCACCCCTCCACTTT.

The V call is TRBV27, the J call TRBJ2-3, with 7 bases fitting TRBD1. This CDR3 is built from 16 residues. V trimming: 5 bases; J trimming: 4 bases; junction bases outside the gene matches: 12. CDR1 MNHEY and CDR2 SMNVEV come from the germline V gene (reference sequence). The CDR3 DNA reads TGTGCCAGCAGTCCCCCAGGGACAGTGGGGGCAGATACGCAGTATTTT. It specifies CASSPPGTVGADTQYF.

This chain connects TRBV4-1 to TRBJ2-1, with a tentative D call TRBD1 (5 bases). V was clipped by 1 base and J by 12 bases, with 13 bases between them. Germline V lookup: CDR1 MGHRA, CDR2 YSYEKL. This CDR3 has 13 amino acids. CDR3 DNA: TGCGCCAGCAGCCAAGGCCAGGGAAAGCGGCAGTTCTTC. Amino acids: CASSQGQGKRQFF.

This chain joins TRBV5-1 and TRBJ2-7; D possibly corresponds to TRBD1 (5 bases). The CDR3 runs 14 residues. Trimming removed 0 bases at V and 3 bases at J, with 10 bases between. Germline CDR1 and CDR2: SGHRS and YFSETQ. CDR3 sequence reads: CASSLEGNYYEQYF. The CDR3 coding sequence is TGCGCCAGCAGCTTGGAGGGGAACTACTACGAGCAGTACTTC.

For the CDR3, the DNA is TGTGCCTGGAGCGACAGGGCCTCTGGAAACACCATATATTTT. It codes for CAWSDRASGNTIYF. The chain couples TRBV30 to TRBJ1-3; TRBD1 agrees at 7 bases. J was trimmed by 0 bases and V by 3 bases; bases with no gene match: 2. CDR3 length: 14 amino acids. CDR1 and CDR2 from the germline V gene are GTSNPN and SVGIG (reference sequence).

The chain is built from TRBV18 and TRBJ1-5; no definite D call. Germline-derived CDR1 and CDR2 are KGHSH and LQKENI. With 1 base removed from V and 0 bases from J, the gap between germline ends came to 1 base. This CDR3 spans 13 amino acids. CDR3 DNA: TGTGCCAGCTCACCACTTAGCAATCAGCCCCAGCATTTT. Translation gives CASSPLSNQPQHF.

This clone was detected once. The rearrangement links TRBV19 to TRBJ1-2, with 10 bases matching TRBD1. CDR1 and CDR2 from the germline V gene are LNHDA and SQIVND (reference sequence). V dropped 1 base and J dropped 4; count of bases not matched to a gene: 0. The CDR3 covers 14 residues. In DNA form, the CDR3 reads TGTGCCAGTAGTATAGGACAGGGGGCCTATGGCTACACCTTC. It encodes CASSIGQGAYGYTF.

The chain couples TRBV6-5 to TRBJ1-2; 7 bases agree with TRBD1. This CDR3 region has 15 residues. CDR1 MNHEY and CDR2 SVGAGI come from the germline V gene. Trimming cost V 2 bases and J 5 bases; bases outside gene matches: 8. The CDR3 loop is CASSYRGQVGYGYTF. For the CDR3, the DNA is TGTGCCAGCAGTTACCGCGGACAGGTGGGGTATGGCTACACCTTC.

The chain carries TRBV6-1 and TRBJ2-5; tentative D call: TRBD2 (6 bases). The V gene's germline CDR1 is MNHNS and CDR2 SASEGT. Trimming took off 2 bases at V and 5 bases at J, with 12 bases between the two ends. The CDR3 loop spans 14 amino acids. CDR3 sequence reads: CASSELTSLETQYF. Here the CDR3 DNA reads TGTGCCAGCAGTGAACTCACTAGCCTGGAGACCCAGTACTTC.